These 23 T cell receptor beta chains came from one sample sequenced in a study of CD8+ T cells in alopecia areata listed by TCRdb under 2018. Receptor amplification or capture employed the immunoSEQ multiplex PCR assay. RNA was extracted from all samples and reverse transcribed into cDNA as template for TCR sequencing. As stored in TCRdb, this immuneACCESS dataset retains in-frame rearrangements with V and J assigned. A fraction of the clones does not appear; measured against another copy, unresolved V genes explain less than half of the discrepancy, and the remainder lacks a known reason. This sample holds more than 200,000 clones; 50% to 75% were observed only once. The ten top clones hold around 4.3% of the sample. In the paper's terms, the time point label means: around 28 days on oral tofacitinib. Per the publication, the treatment or condition label means: oral pan-JAK inhibitor, 5-10 mg twice daily.

Source: CD4+ T cells sorted from blood, taken at week 4, from a patient treated with tofacitinib. These receptors were collected from a human donor with alopecia areata.

This chain uses TRBV7-2 with TRBJ2-3; D is undetermined. The CDR3 totals 12 residues. V was trimmed by 5 bases and J by 0 bases, leaving 3 bases between them. The germline V gene encodes CDR1 SGHTA and CDR2 FQGNSA. CDR3 protein: CASSRSTDTQYF. For the CDR3, the DNA is TGTGCCAGCAGCCGGAGCACAGATACGCAGTATTTT. The full variable domain, in which reference TRBV7-2 and TRBJ2-3 provide the parts outside the CDR3, is GAGVSQSPSNKVTEKGKDVELRCDPISGHTALYWYRQSLGQGLEFLIYFQGNSAPDKSGLPSDRFSAERTGGSVSTLTIQRTQQEDSAVYLCASSRSTDTQYFGPGTRLTVL.

The sample holds a few counts of this clone. The rearrangement links TRBV4-1 to TRBJ2-7, with 12 positions matching TRBD2. CDR1 is MGHRA, CDR2 YSYEKL, per germline. The CDR3 runs to 19 residues. The J segment lost 1 base and the V segment lost 3 bases, leaving 13 bases of the junction unmatched. CDR3: CASSHKTSGGDSRSYEQYF. The CDR3 region has the DNA TGCGCCAGCAGCCACAAGACTAGCGGGGGAGACTCCCGATCCTACGAGCAGTACTTC.

The genes are TRBV10-3 and TRBJ1-1, with D unresolved. V gave up 2 bases and J gave up 6 bases, with 10 bases separating them. Looked up from germline, CDR1 is ENHRY and CDR2 is SYGVKD. This CDR3 region has 13 residues. CDR3: CAISEEGWAEAFF. The CDR3 DNA follows: TGTGCCATCAGTGAGGAAGGTTGGGCTGAAGCTTTCTTT.

This CDR3 reads CASSVRGSGANEQYF. CDR3 nucleotide sequence: TGTGCCAGCAGCGTTCGGGGAAGCGGGGCCAACGAGCAGTACTTC. The rearrangement uses TRBV2 and TRBJ2-7; 7 bases agree with TRBD2. The CDR3 sequence is 15 residues long. V gave up 6 bases and J gave up 5 bases; unmatched junction bases: 13. Germline loops: CDR1 SNHLY, CDR2 FYNNEI. The whole variable domain, filled in from reference TRBV2 and TRBJ2-7, reads EPEVTQTPSHQVTQMGQEVILRCVPISNHLYFYWYRQILGQKVEFLVSFYNNEISEKSEIFDDQFSVERPDGSNFTLKIRSTKLEDSAMYFCASSVRGSGANEQYFGPGTRLTVT.

This clone has a handful of counts. The chain links TRBV9 to TRBJ2-4, with a possible D match to TRBD1 (5 bases). This CDR3 has 14 amino acids. CDR1 SGDLS and CDR2 YYNGEE come from the germline V gene. The V and J ends lost 6 bases and 5 bases respectively, with 15 bases between them. In DNA, the CDR3 is TGTGCCAGCAATAGGGGCGATTCCCAAAACATTCAGTACTTC. Its protein product is CASNRGDSQNIQYF.

The chain employs TRBV2 and TRBJ1-1; D unresolved. Looked up from germline, CDR1 is SNHLY and CDR2 is FYNNEI. CDR3 length: 12 residues. The V gene lost 4 bases and the J gene lost 5 bases, with 8 bases spanning the gap. CDR3 sequence: CASSVERTEAFF. The CDR3 region has the DNA TGTGCCAGCAGTGTCGAGAGGACTGAAGCTTTCTTT.

A note on this clone: Other DNA sequences in the same sample also yield this CDR3. The chain links TRBV30 to TRBJ2-5; D unresolved. The V end was cut by 1 base, the J end by 0 bases, with 0 bases between. The CDR3 runs to 11 residues. Germline CDR1 reads GTSNPN; CDR2 reads SVGIG (reference sequence). Here the CDR3 reads CAWSDQETQYF. In DNA form, the CDR3 reads TGTGCCTGGAGTGACCAAGAGACCCAGTACTTC.

The gene calls are TRBV5-1 and TRBJ2-5, with 11 bases identical to TRBD2. J lost 7 bases, V lost 4 bases, and 15 bases had no gene match. Germline loops: CDR1 SGHRS, CDR2 YFSETQ. CDR3 length: 17 amino acids. The CDR3 here is CASSPRASGGPNGTQYF. In DNA form, the CDR3 reads TGCGCCAGCAGCCCAAGAGCTAGCGGGGGGCCGAACGGGACCCAGTACTTC.

The rearrangement links TRBV29-1 to TRBJ2-7, with D possibly matching TRBD2 (7 bases). The CDR3 is 13 amino acids. Germline values: CDR1 SQVTM, CDR2 ANQGSEA. V was cut by 3 bases and J by 5 bases, with 14 bases left in between. The CDR3 spells CSVELGGGDEQYF. The CDR3 DNA sequence: TGCAGCGTTGAGTTGGGAGGGGGTGACGAGCAGTACTTC.

This clone appeared once. The chain uses TRBV5-4 and TRBJ1-1; TRBD1 matches at 12 bases. V trimming: 4 bases; J trimming: 1 base; junction bases outside the gene matches: 8. CDR3 length: 17 amino acids. The V gene's germline CDR1 is SGHNT and CDR2 YYREEE (reference sequence). As DNA, the CDR3 is TGTGCCAGCAGCCCGGGGACAGGGGGCGAAAGGAACACTGAAGCTTTCTTT. This codes for CASSPGTGGERNTEAFF.

V gene TRBV4-3 combines with J gene TRBJ2-7, with TRBD2 as a possible D gene (6 bases). CDR1 and CDR2 from the germline V gene are LGHNA and YSLEER. Deletions cut 3 bases from V and 2 bases from J, with 14 bases between. The CDR3 has 15 residues. This chain's CDR3 is CASSQLRDFTYEQYF. The CDR3 region has the DNA TGCGCCAGCAGCCAGCTCCGGGACTTCACCTACGAGCAGTACTTC.

The chain is built from TRBV10-3 and TRBJ2-7; 11 positions agree with TRBD2. The CDR3 contains 14 residues. V shed 6 bases and J 2 bases; nucleotides not matched to a gene: 3. Germline lookup yields CDR1 ENHRY and CDR2 SYGVKD. CDR3 bases: TGTGCCATCAGGCTGACTAGCGGGACCTACGAGCAGTACTTC. Translating gives CAIRLTSGTYEQYF.

The chain has TRBV12-5 and TRBJ1-5; 7 positions match TRBD1. The trim removed 5 bases at V and 5 bases at J, leaving 6 bases unmatched. CDR3 length: 14 residues. The germline gives CDR1 LGHNT, CDR2 FRNRAP. The CDR3 coding sequence is TGTGCTAGTGGTCGAACAGGGGATGATCAGCCCCAGCATTTT. This translates into CASGRTGDDQPQHF.

The chain couples TRBV4-1 to TRBJ1-2, with D hard to call. The CDR3 runs to 12 residues. V was clipped by 3 bases and J by 8 bases, with 10 bases between them. CDR1 is MGHRA, CDR2 YSYEKL, per germline. The CDR3 DNA sequence: TGCGCCAGCAGCCACGAACCTGGGGGCTACACCTTC. This translates into CASSHEPGGYTF.

The chain recombines TRBV7-2 with TRBJ1-2; 7 positions match TRBD1. The CDR3 is 15 residues long. Germline CDR1 is SGHTA and CDR2 is FQGNSA. Trimming at V came to 4 bases and at J to 4 bases, leaving 9 bases not matched to a gene. For the CDR3, the DNA is TGTGCCAGCAGCTCCGATTCGGGACAGATCTATGGCTACACCTTC. Translating it yields CASSSDSGQIYGYTF.

The rearrangement links TRBV7-2 to TRBJ1-6, with D uncertain. Germline CDR1 is SGHTA and CDR2 is FQGNSA. This CDR3 region has 15 residues. V lost 5 bases to trimming and J lost 8 bases, with 16 bases between them. Here the CDR3 DNA reads TGTGCCAGCAGCCCCACCCGGAGACATCATTCACCCCTCCACTTT. Translating it yields CASSPTRRHHSPLHF. Full variable domain (missing parts from reference TRBV7-2 and TRBJ1-6): GAGVSQSPSNKVTEKGKDVELRCDPISGHTALYWYRQSLGQGLEFLIYFQGNSAPDKSGLPSDRFSAERTGGSVSTLTIQRTQQEDSAVYLCASSPTRRHHSPLHFGNGTRLTVT.

The chain employs TRBV19 and TRBJ2-3; a possible D gene is TRBD2 (6 bases). The germline CDR1 and CDR2 sequences are LNHDA and SQIVND (reference sequence). The CDR3 sequence is 14 residues long. The ends were cut back, 6 bases at V and 0 bases at J, with 10 bases in the middle. The CDR3, as DNA: TGTGCCAGTAGGGGGACTTATAGCACAGATACGCAGTATTTT. Protein product: CASRGTYSTDTQYF.

The DNA for the CDR3 is TGTGCCTGGAGTGTCGTAGGATTTAGGCAGCCCCAGCATTTT. Protein: CAWSVVGFRQPQHF. V gene TRBV30 combines with J gene TRBJ1-5; D is unclear. V lost 0 bases and J 7 bases, leaving 13 bases between the germline ends. Per the germline V gene, CDR1 is GTSNPN and CDR2 is SVGIG (reference sequence). The CDR3 runs to 14 residues. Full variable domain (outside the CDR3, taken from reference TRBV30 and TRBJ1-5): SQTIHQWPATLVQPVGSPLSLECTVEGTSNPNLYWYRQAAGRGLQLLFYSVGIGQISSEVPQNLSASRPQDRQFILSSKKLLLSDSGFYLCAWSVVGFRQPQHFGDGTRLSIL.

This clone has only a few counts. CDR3: CASSRTGANVLTF. The CDR3 DNA is TGCGCCAGCAGCAGAACGGGGGCCAACGTCCTGACTTTC. J is TRBJ2-6 and V is TRBV5-1, with unresolved D. Deletions cut 4 bases from V and 4 bases from J, with 6 bases between. The germline gives CDR1 SGHRS, CDR2 YFSETQ. The CDR3 is 13 amino acids.

The chain employs TRBV4-1 and TRBJ2-7; D perhaps matches TRBD1 (6 bases). CDR1 is MGHRA, CDR2 YSYEKL, per germline. V was shortened by 6 bases and J by 0 bases, with 15 bases between the two germline ends. This CDR3 comprises 15 residues. The CDR3 reads CASSRQGLSSYEQYF. The CDR3 DNA reads as TGCGCCAGCAGTCGCCAGGGGCTAAGCTCCTACGAGCAGTACTTC.

The chain links TRBV29-1 to TRBJ1-1; a possible D gene is TRBD1 (5 bases). The germline V and J ends were trimmed by 1 base and 4 bases, with 13 bases remaining between them. CDR1 is SQVTM, CDR2 ANQGSEA, per germline. CDR3 length equals 14 residues. This CDR3 is CSVEVRQGLTEAFF. The DNA of the CDR3 is TGCAGCGTTGAAGTACGGCAGGGCCTCACTGAAGCTTTCTTT.

This clone was picked up one time. The J gene is TRBJ1-2, the V gene TRBV29-1; D gene ambiguous. This CDR3 region has 17 residues. CDR1 and CDR2 (germline): SQVTM, ANQGSEA. V lost 0 bases to trimming and J lost 0 bases, with 17 bases between them. The CDR3 nucleotides read TGCAGCGTTGAAGACCCGTACAGAGCGGGAACTAACTATGGCTACACCTTC. Protein sequence: CSVEDPYRAGTNYGYTF.

This rearrangement joins TRBV6-5 to TRBJ2-7; 10 nucleotides line up with TRBD1. V lost 6 bases and J lost 0; bases outside the gene matches: 5. Germline V gene sequence: CDR1 MNHEY, CDR2 SVGAGI. There are 15 residues in the CDR3. The CDR3 sequence is CASSRGQGSSYEQYF. DNA of the CDR3: TGTGCCAGCAGCAGGGGACAGGGGTCCTCCTACGAGCAGTACTTC.